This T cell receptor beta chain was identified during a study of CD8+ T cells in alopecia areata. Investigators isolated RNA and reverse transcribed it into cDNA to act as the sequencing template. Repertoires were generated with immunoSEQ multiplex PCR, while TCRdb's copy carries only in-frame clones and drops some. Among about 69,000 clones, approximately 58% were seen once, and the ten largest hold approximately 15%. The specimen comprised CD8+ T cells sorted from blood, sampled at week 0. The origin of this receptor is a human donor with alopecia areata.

The CDR3 spells CASGGTFQETQYF. The CDR3 DNA sequence: TGTGCCAGCGGAGGGACTTTCCAAGAGACCCAGTACTTC. The V and J genes are TRBV7-9 and TRBJ2-5; the D gene is possibly TRBD2 (6 bases). CDR1 and CDR2 from the germline V gene are SEHNR and FQNEAQ (reference sequence). With 8 bases removed from V and 1 base from J, the gap between germline ends came to 11 bases. This CDR3 region has 13 residues.